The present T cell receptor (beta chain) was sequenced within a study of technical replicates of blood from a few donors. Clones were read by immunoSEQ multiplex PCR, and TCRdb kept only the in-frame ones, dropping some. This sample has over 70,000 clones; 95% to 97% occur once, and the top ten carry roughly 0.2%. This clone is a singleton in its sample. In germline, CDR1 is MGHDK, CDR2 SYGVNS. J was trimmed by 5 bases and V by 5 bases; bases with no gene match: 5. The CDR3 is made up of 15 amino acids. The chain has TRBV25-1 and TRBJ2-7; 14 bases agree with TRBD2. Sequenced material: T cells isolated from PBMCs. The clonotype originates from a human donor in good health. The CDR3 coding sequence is TGTGCCAGCAGTCCGGGGACTAGCGGGAGTCACGAGCAGTACTTC. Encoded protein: CASSPGTSGSHEQYF.